Below, 24 T cell receptor beta chains from the same sample are listed, as sequenced in a study of cytomegalovirus exposure and HLA in healthy donors. TCRdb's table, derived via immunoSEQ multiplex PCR, lists solely in-frame clones and lacks some. The sample has under 150,000 clones; approximately 85% are singletons. The sequencing sample was made of PBMCs. The receptors were gathered from a woman under 40 in good health and CMV-seronegative.

The CDR3 spells CASSVGQGQETQYF. CDR3 DNA sequence: TGTGCCAGCAGCGTAGGGCAGGGCCAAGAGACCCAGTACTTC. The chain has TRBV9 and TRBJ2-5; D is perhaps TRBD1 (5 bases). CDR1 is SGDLS, CDR2 YYNGEE, per germline. This CDR3 has 14 residues. The V gene lost 0 bases and the J gene lost 1 base, with 7 bases spanning the gap.

This clone was counted a few times. The V call is TRBV5-1, the J call TRBJ1-1; no clear D. The CDR3 sequence is 15 residues long. Germline loops: CDR1 SGHRS, CDR2 YFSETQ. Trimming left V 4 bases short and J 1 base short, with 14 bases between. DNA of the CDR3: TGCGCCAGCAGCCCGCAGATGGGCCCGAACACTGAAGCTTTCTTT. Translating it yields CASSPQMGPNTEAFF.

The chain recombines TRBV10-3 with TRBJ1-5; D might be TRBD1 (5 bases). There are 15 residues in the CDR3. CDR1 is ENHRY and CDR2 is SYGVKD in the germline V gene. V was cut by 0 bases and J by 6 bases, with 12 bases left in between. The CDR3 sequence: CAISESGGYGQPQHF. The CDR3 bases are TGTGCCATCAGTGAGTCCGGGGGGTACGGTCAGCCCCAGCATTTT.

This clone has just a few counts. The rearrangement uses TRBV6-6 and TRBJ2-5, with D hard to call. Germline lookup yields CDR1 MNHNY and CDR2 SVGAGI (reference sequence). The CDR3 spans 12 residues. Trimming removed 2 bases at V and 5 bases at J, with 6 bases between. DNA of the CDR3: TGTGCCAGCAGTTACCCGCGTGAGACCCAGTACTTC. The encoded protein is CASSYPRETQYF.

The chain uses TRBV11-2 and TRBJ1-2; possibly TRBD1 for D (5 bases). Germline CDR1 SGHAT, CDR2 FQNNGV. V was pared by 0 bases and J by 7 bases, with 12 bases between. The CDR3 has 14 amino acids. The CDR3 DNA follows: TGTGCCAGCAGCTTAGATAGGTGGGGCGGTGGCTACACCTTC. Translation gives CASSLDRWGGGYTF.

For the CDR3, the DNA is TGCGCCAGCAGCCCGGACAGGGGGAAAACTGAAGCTTTCTTT. Translating it yields CASSPDRGKTEAFF. The gene calls are TRBV5-1 and TRBJ1-1, with 10 bases matching TRBD1. CDR3 length: 14 residues. V lost 4 bases, J lost 5 bases, and 5 bases stayed unmatched. Germline-derived CDR1 and CDR2 are SGHRS and YFSETQ.

This chain connects TRBV7-3 to TRBJ1-2; no firm D call. Trimming took 4 bases from V and 7 from J, leaving 10 bases between them. The CDR3 covers 12 residues. Germline lookup yields CDR1 SGHTA and CDR2 FQGTGA. The CDR3 protein is CASSSGVGGYTF. The CDR3 DNA reads as TGTGCCAGCAGCTCCGGAGTGGGTGGCTACACCTTC.

This rearrangement joins TRBV5-1 to TRBJ2-1; 7 bases align to TRBD1. The CDR3 sequence is 15 residues long. The germline V gene encodes CDR1 SGHRS and CDR2 YFSETQ. Trimming removed 7 bases from V and 8 bases from J; junction bases left unmatched: 15. CDR3 sequence: CASSRGSETIDEQFF. CDR3 sequence (DNA): TGCGCCAGCTCCAGGGGGAGCGAGACGATCGATGAGCAGTTCTTC.

The CDR3 here is CASGPSGATNEKLFF. CDR3 nucleotide sequence: TGCGCCAGCGGACCTTCGGGGGCAACTAATGAAAAACTGTTTTTT. V gene TRBV4-3 combines with J gene TRBJ1-4; D may be TRBD1 (5 bases). This CDR3 has 15 residues. V was pared by 8 bases and J by 0 bases, with 13 bases between. Germline CDR1 reads LGHNA; CDR2 reads YSLEER.

CDR3 sequence: CSAGGLRYTF. The CDR3 region has the DNA TGCAGCGCCGGGGGGTTGCGCTACACCTTC. The J gene is TRBJ1-2, the V gene TRBV29-1, with D possibly matching TRBD1 (5 bases). The CDR3 sequence is 10 residues long. Germline CDR1 and CDR2: SQVTM and ANQGSEA. Trimming removed 7 bases at V and 9 bases at J, with 12 bases between.

The chain is built from TRBV5-1 and TRBJ2-5; 7 bases are a match to TRBD2. CDR1 is SGHRS and CDR2 is YFSETQ in the germline V gene. The CDR3 has 14 residues. V lost 2 bases, J lost 4 bases, and 5 bases stayed unmatched. DNA of the CDR3: TGCGCCAGCAGCTTATGGACTAGTGGAGAGACCCAGTACTTC. This gives the protein CASSLWTSGETQYF.

The gene calls are TRBV5-1 and TRBJ2-3; no clear D. The germline gives CDR1 SGHRS, CDR2 YFSETQ. CDR3 length equals 14 residues. V lost 0 bases and J lost 4, with 9 bases in between. The CDR3 loop is CASSLVMTPDTQYF. The CDR3, as DNA: TGCGCCAGCAGCTTGGTCATGACACCAGATACGCAGTATTTT.

The chain combines TRBV27 with TRBJ2-5; D gene unclear. Per the germline V gene, CDR1 is MNHEY and CDR2 is SMNVEV (reference sequence). The CDR3 is 13 residues long. The V end lost 6 bases, the J end lost 7 bases, and 15 bases lay between the germline ends. CDR3 sequence: CASSPTPRGTQYF. In DNA form, the CDR3 reads TGTGCCAGCAGCCCGACTCCCCGAGGGACCCAGTACTTC.

The chain joins TRBV6-5 to TRBJ1-1; D is perhaps TRBD1 (5 bases). The CDR3 covers 15 residues. CDR1 is MNHEY, CDR2 SVGAGI, per germline. Trimming took 5 bases from V and 4 from J, leaving 17 bases between them. CDR3 amino acids: CASSARGGEGTEAFF. In DNA form, the CDR3 reads TGTGCCAGCAGTGCTCGGGGGGGGGAGGGCACTGAAGCTTTCTTT.

V and J are TRBV27 and TRBJ2-7; 7 positions agree with TRBD1. The CDR3 extends over 15 amino acids. V lost 3 bases and J lost 2; bases outside the gene matches: 7. Looked up from germline, CDR1 is MNHEY and CDR2 is SMNVEV (reference sequence). The CDR3 loop reads CASSFGDSKAYEQYF. CDR3 DNA sequence: TGTGCCAGCAGTTTTGGGGACAGTAAAGCCTACGAGCAGTACTTC.

The sample holds a few counts of this clone. The chain uses TRBV14 and TRBJ1-2, with D possibly matching TRBD1 (6 bases). V lost 3 bases and J lost 6, with 11 bases in between. The CDR3 loop spans 13 amino acids. The germline CDR1 and CDR2 sequences are SGHDN and FVKESK. The CDR3, as DNA: TGTGCCAGCAGCCAGGGACACTGGGATGGCTACACCTTC. This encodes CASSQGHWDGYTF.

The chain couples TRBV5-1 to TRBJ2-5; 11 nucleotides align to TRBD2. V trimming: 4 bases; J trimming: 0 bases; junction bases outside the gene matches: 11. The CDR3 is made up of 18 amino acids. Germline CDR1 reads SGHRS; CDR2 reads YFSETQ. The CDR3 reads CASSLQPGTSGYQETQYF. CDR3 nucleotide sequence: TGCGCCAGCAGCCTTCAGCCTGGGACTAGCGGATACCAAGAGACCCAGTACTTC.

The V and J genes are TRBV2 and TRBJ1-1; TRBD1 aligns across 7 bases. The CDR3 consists of 15 residues. Germline assignment: CDR1 SNHLY and CDR2 FYNNEI. J lost 2 bases, V lost 6 bases, and 9 bases had no gene match. CDR3 loop: CASSKQGWGNTEAFF. The CDR3 DNA sequence: TGTGCCAGCAGCAAACAGGGGTGGGGAAACACTGAAGCTTTCTTT.

The chain has TRBV7-3 and TRBJ2-2, with 8 bases aligning to TRBD1. Germline loops: CDR1 SGHTA, CDR2 FQGTGA. The ends lost 1 base at V and 4 bases at J; junction bases unmatched: 5. This CDR3 spans 16 amino acids. CDR3 in DNA: TGTGCCAGCAGCTTAAGTGACAGGGGACCCACCGGGGAGCTGTTTTTT. It encodes CASSLSDRGPTGELFF.

The rearrangement links TRBV6-5 to TRBJ1-3; D gene uncertain. CDR3 size: 14 residues. V was pared by 0 bases and J by 0 bases, with 3 bases between. Germline V gene data show CDR1 as MNHEY and CDR2 as SVGAGI. CDR3 loop: CASSYSASGNTIYF. Written as DNA, the CDR3 is TGTGCCAGCAGTTACTCGGCCTCTGGAAACACCATATATTTT.

This CDR3 reads CASSPGGFNQPQHF. CDR3 coding DNA: TGTGCCAGCAGCCCAGGGGGGTTCAATCAGCCCCAGCATTTT. V and J are TRBV6-5 and TRBJ1-5, with TRBD1 identical over 7 bases. CDR3 length equals 14 residues. V was pared by 6 bases and J by 3 bases, with 5 bases of the junction left unmatched. Germline assignment: CDR1 MNHEY and CDR2 SVGAGI.

The chain's CDR3 is CASSLSIGGTGRGGFDSPLHF. Written as DNA, the CDR3 is TGTGCCAGCAGTTTATCGATTGGGGGGACAGGGAGGGGCGGCTTCGATTCACCCCTCCACTTT. This chain connects TRBV28 to TRBJ1-6, with 9 bases identical to TRBD1. Unmatched junction bases numbered 21, after V lost 1 base and J lost 8 bases. In germline, CDR1 is MDHEN, CDR2 SYDVKM. This CDR3 spans 21 amino acids.

The gene calls are TRBV13 and TRBJ2-1; possible D gene TRBD2, 6 bases. Germline CDR1 and CDR2: PRHDT and FYEKMQ (reference sequence). With 5 bases removed from V and 3 bases from J, the gap between germline ends came to 20 bases. CDR3 size: 17 residues. The CDR3 bases are TGTGCCAGCAGCGCACCTGGAACTAGCTGGTTCTACAATGAGCAGTTCTTC. This sequence encodes CASSAPGTSWFYNEQFF.

This chain links TRBV2 with TRBJ2-1, with D perhaps TRBD1 (6 bases). The V end lost 6 bases, the J end lost 0 bases, and 12 bases lay between the germline ends. The CDR3 loop spans 15 amino acids. Germline CDR1 reads SNHLY; CDR2 reads FYNNEI. CDR3 sequence reads: CASSRQASSYNEQFF. The CDR3 DNA sequence: TGTGCCAGCAGCCGACAGGCGAGCTCCTACAATGAGCAGTTCTTC. The whole variable domain, filled in from reference TRBV2 and TRBJ2-1, reads EPEVTQTPSHQVTQMGQEVILRCVPISNHLYFYWYRQILGQKVEFLVSFYNNEISEKSEIFDDQFSVERPDGSNFTLKIRSTKLEDSAMYFCASSRQASSYNEQFFGPGTRLTVL.